A selection of T cell receptor beta chains follows, all from one sample in a study of cytomegalovirus exposure and HLA in healthy donors. Data came from immunoSEQ multiplex PCR; TCRdb stores just in-frame clones and leaves some out. This sample's clone table lists approximately 100,000 clones. The sample was PBMCs. The receptor source for this set is a middle-aged man in good health and CMV-seronegative. CDR3s include the opening cysteine and the closing phenylalanine or tryptophan. The order of the fields is J gene, V gene, CDR3 protein.

>TRBJ1-3|TRBV9
CASSVGGVGLGNTIYF
>TRBJ2-1|TRBV11-3
CASSLDGASGTYNEQFF
>TRBJ2-5|TRBV7-2
CASSAGAQRETQYF
>TRBJ2-2|TRBV7-9
CASSSVTGELFF
>TRBJ1-1|TRBV6-5
CATTRYTEAFF
>TRBJ2-1|TRBV7-9
CASSLAVGQGNEQFF
>TRBJ1-3|TRBV7-2
CASSPFAGARGNTIYF
>TRBJ2-1|TRBV6-1
CASSTLQGGYNEQFF
>TRBJ2-3|TRBV5-4
CASSLRGGDTQYF
>TRBJ2-3|TRBV19
CASSIDSGGTDTQYF
>TRBJ2-7|TRBV5-1
CASSLESSAYEQYF
>TRBJ1-1|TRBV5-6
CASSLVFAGGNTEAFF
>TRBJ2-1|TRBV7-2
CASSLAGTSRNEQFF
>TRBJ2-5|TRBV7-2
CASSLVPQGDGTQYF
>TRBJ2-1|TRBV29-1
CSGEPGLAGGNEQFF
>TRBJ2-5|TRBV27
CASSSRLNGGETQYF
>TRBJ1-3|TRBV30
CAWSVPPGPFTIYF
>TRBJ1-5|TRBV18
CASSEQNGNQPQHF
>TRBJ1-1|TRBV29-1
CSVDSDRTEAFF